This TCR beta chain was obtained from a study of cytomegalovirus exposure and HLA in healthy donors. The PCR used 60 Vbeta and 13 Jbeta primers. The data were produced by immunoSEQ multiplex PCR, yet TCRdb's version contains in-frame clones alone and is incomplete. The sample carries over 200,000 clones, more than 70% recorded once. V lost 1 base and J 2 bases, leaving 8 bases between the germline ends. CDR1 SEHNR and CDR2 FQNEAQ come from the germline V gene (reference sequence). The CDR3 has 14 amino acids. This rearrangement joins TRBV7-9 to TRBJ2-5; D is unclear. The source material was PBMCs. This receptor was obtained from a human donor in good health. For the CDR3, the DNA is TGTGCCAGCAGCTTAGATGTCTATCAAGAGACCCAGTACTTC. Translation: CASSLDVYQETQYF.